Listed below are T cell receptor beta chains from one sample, sequenced in a study of PD-L1 blockade in urothelial cancer. Sequencing was performed with immunoSEQ multiplex PCR; in TCRdb, only in-frame clones are kept and a portion is missing. Here the sample spans 53,000 or so clones, 86% being singletons. This sample comprised PBMCs, obtained around atezolizumab (anti-PD-L1) treatment. The receptor source for this set is a man in his 60s with urothelial cancer. CDR3s include the opening cysteine and the closing phenylalanine or tryptophan. The D gene is left open where the match is weak. The listing skips clone size in some rows; elsewhere it reads once, few, many or a size class.

J gene,CDR3 length,clone size,D gene,V gene,CDR3 protein,CDR3 DNA
TRBJ1-1,17,-,-,TRBV4-3,CASSQELPPTAYTEAFF,TGCGCCAGCAGCCAAGAACTTCCCCCGACAGCTTACACTGAAGCTTTCTTT
TRBJ2-2,16,-,TRBD2,TRBV28,CASSVLSGSTPGELFF,TGTGCCAGCAGTGTCCTTAGCGGGAGTACTCCCGGGGAGCTGTTTTTT
TRBJ2-2,13,-,-,TRBV11-3,CASSSLGTGELFF,TGTGCCAGCAGCTCCCTCGGCACCGGGGAGCTGTTTTTT
TRBJ2-3,19,-,TRBD1,TRBV7-9,CASSLEYEPGQGITDTQYF,TGTGCCAGCAGCTTAGAATACGAACCGGGACAGGGGATCACAGATACGCAGTATTTT
TRBJ2-7,17,-,TRBD1,TRBV28,CASSQLGQGRLSDEQYF,TGTGCCAGCAGTCAATTAGGACAGGGTCGTTTGTCGGACGAGCAGTACTTC
TRBJ1-5,15,-,-,TRBV6-5,CASSSGGSPTQPQHF,TGTGCCAGCAGTTCGGGGGGCTCGCCCACTCAGCCCCAGCATTTT
TRBJ1-2,15,-,-,TRBV4-1,CASSQEGGVNYGYTF,TGCGCCAGCAGCCAAGAGGGAGGGGTCAACTATGGCTACACCTTC
TRBJ2-5,14,once,-,TRBV4-3,CASSQAGITGTQYF,TGCGCCAGCAGCCAGGCTGGTATAACGGGGACCCAGTACTTC
TRBJ2-2,15,-,-,TRBV5-1,CASSFGGMNTGELFF,TGCGCCAGCAGCTTCGGCGGGATGAACACCGGGGAGCTGTTTTTT
TRBJ1-3,15,-,-,TRBV6-1,CASSDRGGSGNTIYF,TGTGCCAGCAGTGATAGGGGGGGCTCTGGAAACACCATATATTTT
TRBJ2-7,12,-,-,TRBV27,CASSSTGRKQYF,TGTGCCAGCAGTTCAACGGGGAGAAAGCAGTACTTC
TRBJ2-1,12,-,TRBD2,TRBV7-6,CASQAGYNEQFF,TGTGCCTCCCAAGCGGGGTACAATGAGCAGTTCTTC
TRBJ1-3,15,-,-,TRBV5-1,CASSLFLGPRNTIYF,TGCGCCAGCAGCTTGTTTCTGGGCCCTCGGAACACCATATATTTT
TRBJ2-4,15,-,-,TRBV5-6,CASSSPGVSKNIQYF,TGTGCCAGCAGCTCCCCCGGGGTATCCAAAAACATTCAGTACTTC
TRBJ2-6,18,-,TRBD2,TRBV19,CASSIDLGGGTGANVLTF,TGTGCCAGTAGTATAGATCTGGGCGGGGGTACTGGGGCCAACGTCCTGACTTTC
TRBJ1-5,14,few,TRBD1,TRBV2,CASRSTGLSQPQHF,TGTGCCAGCAGATCGACAGGGTTAAGTCAGCCCCAGCATTTT
TRBJ2-2,15,-,TRBD1,TRBV7-7,CASSLQGGNTGELFF,TGTGCTAGCAGCTTACAGGGGGGAAACACCGGGGAGCTGTTTTTT
TRBJ1-2,15,-,-,TRBV5-6,CASSLSPSTHRGYTF,TGTGCCAGCAGCTTGTCACCTAGCACGCATCGGGGCTACACCTTC
TRBJ2-1,13,-,TRBD2,TRBV7-3,CASSSTSTHEQFF,TGTGCCAGCAGCTCGACTAGCACCCATGAGCAGTTCTTC
TRBJ1-3,14,-,-,TRBV4-2,CASSQDSEGNTIYF,TGTGCCAGCAGCCAAGATAGTGAAGGAAACACCATATATTTT
TRBJ2-7,14,-,-,TRBV7-3,CASSSMPGAGVQYF,TGTGCCAGCAGCTCCATGCCAGGAGCAGGGGTTCAGTACTTC
TRBJ1-1,16,-,-,TRBV4-2,CASSHVGAGSYTEAFF,TGTGCCAGCAGCCACGTCGGGGCCGGGAGCTACACTGAAGCTTTCTTT
TRBJ1-4,13,-,-,TRBV5-6,CASSRMRNEKLFF,TGTGCCAGCAGTCGGATGAGGAATGAAAAACTGTTTTTT
TRBJ2-1,12,-,TRBD2,TRBV28,CASTSGNNEQFF,TGTGCCAGCACTAGCGGGAACAATGAGCAGTTCTTC
TRBJ2-1,19,-,-,TRBV12-2,CASRSRGGRLSRRYNEQFF,TGTGCAAGTCGCTCTCGGGGCGGGAGGCTCTCTCGCCGCTACAATGAGCAGTTCTTC
TRBJ1-5,15,-,-,TRBV15,CATSRGLGSNQPQHF,TGTGCCACCAGCAGGGGGCTCGGTAGCAATCAGCCCCAGCATTTT
TRBJ1-1,14,few,-,TRBV7-9,CASSLSRLNTEAFF,TGTGCCAGCAGCTTATCCAGGTTGAACACTGAAGCTTTCTTT
TRBJ1-2,15,-,TRBD1,TRBV10-3,CAISESRQGGYGYTF,TGTGCCATCAGTGAGTCGAGACAGGGGGGCTATGGCTACACCTTC
TRBJ2-7,17,-,TRBD2,TRBV5-1,CASSWGGILSLPSEQYF,TGCGCCAGCAGCTGGGGGGGTATTTTGAGTTTGCCCTCCGAGCAGTACTTC